This T cell receptor (beta chain) derives from a study of blood T cell repertoires in COVID-19. Germline V CDR1 and CDR2: MDHEN, SYDVKM. V lost 5 bases and J lost 0; bases outside the gene matches: 4. The CDR3 is 14 residues long. Produced via immunoSEQ multiplex PCR; TCRdb's table is partial and in-frame only. The sample shows around 280,000 clones, around four fifths of them seen only once. This sequence originates from a woman aged 50 to 65 with active or convalescent COVID-19. V gene TRBV28 combines with J gene TRBJ2-7; 7 bases align to TRBD2. What was sequenced was peripheral blood. The CDR3 sequence: CASSQLAPSYEQYF. CDR3 nucleotides: TGTGCCAGCAGTCAACTAGCGCCCTCCTACGAGCAGTACTTC.